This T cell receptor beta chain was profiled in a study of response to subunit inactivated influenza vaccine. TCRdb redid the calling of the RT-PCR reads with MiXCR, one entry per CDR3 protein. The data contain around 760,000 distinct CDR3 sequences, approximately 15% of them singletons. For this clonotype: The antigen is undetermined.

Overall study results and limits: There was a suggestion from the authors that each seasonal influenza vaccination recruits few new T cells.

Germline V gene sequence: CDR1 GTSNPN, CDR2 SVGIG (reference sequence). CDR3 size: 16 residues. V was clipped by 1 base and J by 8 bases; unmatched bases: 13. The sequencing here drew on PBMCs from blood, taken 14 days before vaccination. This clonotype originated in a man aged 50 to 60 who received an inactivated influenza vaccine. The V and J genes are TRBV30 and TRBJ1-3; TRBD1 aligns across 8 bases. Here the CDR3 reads CAWSELRQGIPDTIYF. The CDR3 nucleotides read TGTGCCTGGAGTGAGTTACGACAGGGGATTCCGGACACCATATATTTT.